This TCR beta chain was recovered during a study of T cell responses to AZD1222 COVID-19 vaccine. Study-wide results and caveats: Without day 14 samples, only post-peak T cell repertoires were studied.

As to this clone: Its cognate antigen is unknown.

This CDR3 is 13 amino acids long. Trimming removed 2 bases from V and 7 bases from J, with 13 bases in between. Per the germline V gene, CDR1 is SGHRS and CDR2 is YFSETQ. Sequencing used immunoSEQ multiplex PCR; TCRdb keeps in-frame clones, though not all of them. The repertoire holds 100,000 to 140,000 clones, with 92% as singletons. The TCR was taken from an adult who received the AZD1222 COVID-19 vaccine. The rearrangement links TRBV5-1 to TRBJ2-7, with D unclear. The input for sequencing was peripheral blood, taken 28 days after the second AZD1222 dose. Here the CDR3 reads CASSFDTLGEQYF. CDR3 DNA sequence: TGCGCCAGCAGCTTCGACACCCTAGGAGAGCAGTACTTC. The full variable domain, with the rest looked up from reference TRBV5-1 and TRBJ2-7, is KAGVTQTPRYLIKTRGQQVTLSCSPISGHRSVSWYQQTPGQGLQFLFEYFSETQRNKGNFPGRFSGRQFSNSRSEMNVSTLELGDSALYLCASSFDTLGEQYFGPGTRLTVT.